One and the same sample provided the 22 T cell receptor beta chains below, sequenced in a study of CD4 and CD8 cells across lung adenocarcinoma regions. TCRdb redid the calling of the PCR reads with MiXCR, one entry per CDR3 protein. Here the sample spans 15,000 or so distinct CDR3 sequences, approximately 44% being singletons. The source material was CD4+ T cells from the center of a lung tumor. These receptors all come from a male donor with lung adenocarcinoma. The CD4 and CD8 labels of this study may be unreliable.

Remarks on this clonotype: The junction departs from germline at one end; a sequencing error may be responsible. This chain connects TRBV10-1 to TRBJ2-3, with 7 positions matching TRBD2. The V gene's germline CDR1 is WNHNN and CDR2 SYGVQD (reference sequence). The CDR3 has 14 residues. The CDR3 spells CGSREAGAKDTQYF. The CDR3 nucleotides read TGCGGCAGCAGGGAGGCGGGAGCGAAAGATACGCAGTATTTC.

The V gene is TRBV14, the J gene TRBJ2-3, with TRBD2 as a possible D gene (5 bases). Trimming shortened V by 2 bases and J by 0 bases, and 15 bases separated the two germline ends. The CDR3 covers 17 residues. Germline V gene sequence: CDR1 SGHDN, CDR2 FVKESK. CDR3: CASSQLTAATSTDTQYF. For the CDR3, the DNA is TGTGCCAGCAGCCAACTCACAGCGGCCACTAGCACAGATACGCAGTATTTT.

The chain has TRBV11-2 and TRBJ2-1; D is perhaps TRBD1 (6 bases). The CDR3 covers 13 residues. The V gene's germline CDR1 is SGHAT and CDR2 FQNNGV. V lost 3 bases and J lost 8, with 11 bases in between. This chain's CDR3 is CASSFTGSDEQFF. The CDR3 coding sequence is TGTGCCAGCAGCTTTACAGGGTCTGATGAGCAGTTCTTC.

This clonotype has at least ten counts. The V gene is TRBV24-1, the J gene TRBJ2-5; D might be TRBD1 (6 bases). V lost 4 bases to trimming and J lost 5 bases, with 16 bases between them. Germline V gene lookup returns CDR1 KGHDR and CDR2 SFDVKD. This CDR3 has 15 amino acids. CDR3 sequence (DNA): TGTGCCACCAGTGACGGGACACCCCGAGGGGAGACCCAGTACTTC. This codes for CATSDGTPRGETQYF.

This clonotype was observed at least ten times. The J gene is TRBJ2-3, the V gene TRBV9; TRBD2 matches 7 bases. With 4 bases clipped from V and 0 bases from J, the junction kept 11 bases outside the gene matches. Germline V gene lookup returns CDR1 SGDLS and CDR2 YYNGEE. The CDR3 sequence is 17 residues long. CDR3 sequence reads: CASSPGGVSYSTDTQYF. DNA for the CDR3: TGTGCCAGCAGCCCGGGGGGAGTTTCTTATAGCACAGATACGCAGTATTTT.

This chain uses TRBV11-2 with TRBJ2-2; D gene uncertain. The CDR3 has 15 residues. V was pared by 6 bases and J by 4 bases, with 15 bases between. Germline V CDR1 and CDR2: SGHAT, FQNNGV. The CDR3 DNA reads as TGTGCCAGCAGGCCTCTGACTGCTCCCACCGGGGAGCTGTTTTTT. The encoded protein is CASRPLTAPTGELFF. Supplemented by reference TRBV11-2 and TRBJ2-2, the full variable domain reads EAGVAQSPRYKIIEKRQSVAFWCNPISGHATLYWYQQILGQGPKLLIQFQNNGVVDDSQLPKDRFSAERLKGVDSTLKIQPAKLEDSAVYLCASRPLTAPTGELFFGEGSRLTVL.

This rearrangement joins TRBV20-1 to TRBJ2-4; possibly TRBD2 for D (5 bases). Trimming stripped 8 bases from V and 0 bases from J, with 11 bases between. Germline V CDR1 and CDR2: DFQATT, SNEGSKA (reference sequence). This CDR3 contains 13 residues. For the CDR3, the DNA is TGCAGTCCCTCGGAGGTAGCCAAAAACATTCAGTACTTC. Residues: CSPSEVAKNIQYF.

The J gene is TRBJ2-3, the V gene TRBV6-1; TRBD2 is a possible D gene (6 bases). Trimming left V 8 bases short and J 12 bases short, with 21 bases between. The V gene's germline CDR1 is MNHNS and CDR2 SASEGT. The length of the CDR3 is 13 residues. The CDR3 protein is CASAGRDRETQYF. In DNA form, the CDR3 reads TGTGCCAGCGCAGGGCGGGACCGGGAGACCCAGTATTTT.

The rearrangement links TRBV4-1 to TRBJ1-3, with unresolved D. The CDR3 is 15 amino acids. The V gene's germline CDR1 is MGHRA and CDR2 YSYEKL. V dropped 0 bases and J dropped 4 bases, with 10 bases sitting between them. As DNA, the CDR3 is TGCGCCAGCAGCCAAGAGGATCGTCCCGGAAACACCATATATTTT. It encodes CASSQEDRPGNTIYF.

This clonotype is categorized as medium-sized. The chain uses TRBV27 and TRBJ2-1; D is possibly TRBD1 or TRBD2 (5 bases each). The germline V gene has CDR1 MNHEY and CDR2 SMNVEV (reference sequence). V dropped 3 bases and J dropped 8 bases, with 20 bases sitting between them. The CDR3 runs 16 residues. CDR3 residues: CASSFTAAPGPHEQFF. DNA of the CDR3: TGTGCCAGCAGTTTTACGGCGGCCCCGGGGCCCCATGAGCAGTTCTTC.

This chain uses TRBV10-3 with TRBJ2-3; D is undetermined. In germline, CDR1 is ENHRY, CDR2 SYGVKD. The CDR3 length is 15 residues. Trimming took off 0 bases at V and 12 bases at J, with 19 bases between the two ends. CDR3 bases: TGTGCCATCAGTGAGTCTGGGTTAGCCAAAGATATTCAGTATTTT. This codes for CAISESGLAKDIQYF.

This clonotype turned up a few times. This sequence joins TRBV7-2 and TRBJ2-7, with 7 bases aligning to TRBD2. After removal of 1 base from V and 4 bases from J, the junction contained 4 bases not matched to a gene. Germline V gives CDR1 SGHTA, CDR2 FQGNSA. This CDR3 is built from 14 residues. CDR3 in amino acids: CASSLGGGPYEQYF. As DNA, the CDR3 is TGTGCCAGCAGCTTAGGGGGGGGACCTTACGAGCAGTACTTC.

This clonotype has a count of ten or more. This chain joins TRBV20-1 and TRBJ2-2; TRBD2 agrees at 7 bases. The length of the CDR3 is 16 residues. V gave up 0 bases and J gave up 1 base; unmatched junction bases: 5. Germline lookup yields CDR1 DFQATT and CDR2 SNEGSKA (reference sequence). The CDR3 region is CSARDRGEMNTGELFF. CDR3 in DNA: TGCAGTGCTAGAGATCGGGGGGAAATGAACACCGGGGAGCTGTTTTTT.

Remarks on this clonotype: Because it lacks the conserved phenylalanine or tryptophan at the end, this CDR3 is likely a read error. Because the CDR3's place on the DNA is in doubt, the DNA is left out and the CDR3 is given as listed by TCRdb. The V gene is TRBV7-6, the J gene TRBJ2-1. The CDR3 contains 17 residues when both ends are counted. The germline V gene encodes CDR1 SGHVS and CDR2 FNYEAQ. CDR3 protein: CASSVLKDRAPTMSSSY.

V is TRBV27 and J is TRBJ2-5; possibly TRBD1 or TRBD2 for D (5 bases each). The CDR3 length is 17 residues. V was trimmed by 5 bases and J by 8 bases, leaving 27 bases between them. Germline CDR1 MNHEY, CDR2 SMNVEV (reference sequence). CDR3 residues: CASSPGRVGCGPDTQYF. The CDR3 bases are TGTGCCAGCAGTCCGGGGCGAGTGGGTTGTGGCCCAGATACCCAGTACTTC.

This clonotype came up many times. The chain uses TRBV6-5 and TRBJ1-1, with D uncertain. From germline, CDR1 is MNHEY and CDR2 SVGAGI. The V end lost 6 bases, the J end lost 1 base, and 9 bases lay between the germline ends. CDR3 length: 13 amino acids. As DNA, the CDR3 is TGTGCCAGCAGCCGGATCAAGAACACTGAAGCTTTCTTT. Translated: CASSRIKNTEAFF.

The V and J genes are TRBV6-1 and TRBJ2-3; D may match TRBD1 or TRBD2 (7 bases each). CDR3 length: 15 residues. Trimming removed 5 bases at V and 7 bases at J, with 19 bases between. Germline CDR1 reads MNHNS; CDR2 reads SASEGT. Here the CDR3 reads CASSQGEGHKNTQYF. The CDR3 DNA sequence: TGTGCCAGCAGTCAGGGGGAGGGGCACAAAAATACGCAGTATTTT.

The chain recombines TRBV6-1 with TRBJ2-5; 10 bases fit TRBD2. V dropped 8 bases and J dropped 5; count of bases not matched to a gene: 8. Germline CDR1 and CDR2: MNHNS and SASEGT. The CDR3 runs 14 residues. The CDR3 spells CASSLAGDGETQYF. CDR3 coding DNA: TGTGCCAGCTCCCTAGCGGGAGACGGGGAGACCCAGTACTTC.

V usage is TRBV6-1 and J usage is TRBJ2-2; 10 bases are shared with TRBD2. The V gene end was trimmed by 5 bases and the J gene end by 7 bases; junction bases not matched to a gene: 7. The CDR3 runs to 15 residues. Per the germline V gene, CDR1 is MNHNS and CDR2 is SASEGT. In DNA, the CDR3 is TGTGCCAGCAGTAGCAAACTAGCGGGAATCGGGGAGCTGTTTTTT. It specifies CASSSKLAGIGELFF.

The gene calls are TRBV27 and TRBJ2-7, with TRBD2 matching 9 bases. The germline CDR1 and CDR2 sequences are MNHEY and SMNVEV (reference sequence). This CDR3 spans 15 amino acids. Trimming took 4 bases from V and 4 from J; bases not matched to a gene: 8. The DNA of the CDR3 is TGTGCCAGCAGTTCCTTTGGGACTAGCTCGTACGAGCAGTACTTC. Translated, it gives CASSSFGTSSYEQYF.

The chain couples TRBV6-5 to TRBJ2-3; D is perhaps TRBD2 (6 bases). The V gene's germline CDR1 is MNHEY and CDR2 SVGAGI. The CDR3 is 15 residues long. Trimming cost V 4 bases and J 0 bases, with 11 bases left between them. In nucleotides, the CDR3 is TGTGCCAGCAGTTTCCTTAGCGGTAGCACAGATACGCAGTATTTT. Translated: CASSFLSGSTDTQYF.

A note on this clonotype: A read error may account for a junction end that differs from germline. The rearrangement links TRBV7-2 to TRBJ2-4, with no clear D. CDR1 is SGHTA, CDR2 FQGNSA, per germline. This CDR3 is built from 14 residues. The CDR3 nucleotides are TGTGCGGGCAGCAGTCGACATGGTCAAGACATCCAGTACTTC. Its protein product is CAGSSRHGQDIQYF. The whole variable domain, remainder taken from reference TRBV7-2 and TRBJ2-4, is GAGVSQSPSNKVTEKGKDVELRCDPISGHTALYWYRQSLGQGLEFLIYFQGNSAPDKSGLPSDRFSAERTGGSVSTLTIQRTQQEDSAVYLCAGSSRHGQDIQYFGAGTRLSVL.